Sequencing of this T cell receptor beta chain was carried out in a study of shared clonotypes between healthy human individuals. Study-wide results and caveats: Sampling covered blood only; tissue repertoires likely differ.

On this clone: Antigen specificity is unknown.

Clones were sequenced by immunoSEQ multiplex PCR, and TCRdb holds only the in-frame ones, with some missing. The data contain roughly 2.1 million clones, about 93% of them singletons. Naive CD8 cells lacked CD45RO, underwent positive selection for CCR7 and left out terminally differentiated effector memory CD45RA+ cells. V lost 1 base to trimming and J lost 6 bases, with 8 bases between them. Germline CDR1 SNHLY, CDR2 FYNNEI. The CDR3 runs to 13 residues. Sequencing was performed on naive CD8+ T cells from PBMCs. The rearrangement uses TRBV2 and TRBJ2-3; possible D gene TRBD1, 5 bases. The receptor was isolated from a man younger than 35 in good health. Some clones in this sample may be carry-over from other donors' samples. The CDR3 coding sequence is TGTGCCAGCAGTGAAGGCAGGGCTGATACGCAGTATTTT. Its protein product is CASSEGRADTQYF.